One sample yielded the 18 T cell receptor beta chains listed below, sequenced in a study of blood T cell repertoires in COVID-19. Measured with immunoSEQ multiplex PCR; TCRdb has only the in-frame clones, and not every one. The data contain about 170,000 clones, roughly 81% of them seen just once; the ten biggest clones take up around 2.7%. Sequencing used peripheral blood. All receptors derive from a woman at least 80 years old with COVID-19, enrolled during active disease.

The V call is TRBV9, the J call TRBJ2-3; TRBD2 agrees at 12 bases. Trimming removed 4 bases from V and 2 bases from J; junction bases left unmatched: 14. CDR1 is SGDLS, CDR2 YYNGEE, per germline. The CDR3 sequence is 19 residues long. The CDR3 coding sequence is TGTGCCAGCAGCCCTAGGCAACTAGCGGGAGGCCACCACACAGATACGCAGTATTTT. Protein sequence: CASSPRQLAGGHHTDTQYF.

V usage is TRBV21-1 and J usage is TRBJ2-5; the table names TRBD1, a call not compared with the DNA. TRBV21-1 is recorded as a pseudogene. This CDR3 is 20 amino acids long. DNA of the CDR3: TGTGCCAGCAGCAAAGACTATCGGGGACAGGTAGAACGTCCCGAAGAGACCCAGTACTTC. Its translation is CASSKDYRGQVERPEETQYF.

The gene calls are TRBV28 and TRBJ1-3, with D possibly TRBD1 on 5 matching bases. V gave up 6 bases and J gave up 0 bases, with 9 bases separating them. CDR1 MDHEN and CDR2 SYDVKM come from the germline V gene. The CDR3 loop spans 14 amino acids. In DNA form, the CDR3 reads TGTGCCAGCAGCGACAGTCGCTCTGGAAACACCATATATTTT. Translation gives CASSDSRSGNTIYF.

This clone was seen just once. The rearrangement joins TRBV15 to TRBJ2-5; weak D call: TRBD1 (5 bases). The CDR3 sequence is 18 residues long. V dropped 4 bases and J dropped 2 bases, with 23 bases sitting between them. Germline-derived CDR1 and CDR2 are LNHNV and YYDKDF (reference sequence). CDR3 sequence (DNA): TGTGCCACCAGCAAGGGTAGGCAGGGAACTGTGGGGCAAGAGACCCAGTACTTC. Translated, it gives CATSKGRQGTVGQETQYF.

This clone was seen just once. The chain couples TRBV6-2 or TRBV6-3 to TRBJ1-4, with TRBD1 identical over 9 bases. Germline V CDR1 and CDR2: MNHEY, SVGEGT. The length of the CDR3 is 15 residues. The junction had 4 bases not matched to a gene; V was cut back by 2 bases and J by 6 bases. CDR3 nucleotides: TGTGCCAGCAGTTACCCGACAGGGGGACATGAAAAACTGTTTTTT. It yields the protein CASSYPTGGHEKLFF.

DNA for the CDR3: TGTGCCAGCAGTCAACCCGGGACAGGGCTGGCGGGCTACACCTTC. As protein: CASSQPGTGLAGYTF. The chain links TRBV5-6 to TRBJ1-2; 9 nucleotides agree with TRBD1. Trimming cost V 5 bases and J 8 bases; bases outside gene matches: 13. Germline V gene lookup returns CDR1 SGHDT and CDR2 YYEEEE. CDR3 length equals 15 residues.

This chain joins TRBV27 and TRBJ2-2; the D gene is possibly TRBD1 (5 bases). Germline V CDR1 and CDR2: MNHEY, SMNVEV (reference sequence). The CDR3 loop spans 16 amino acids. V dropped 8 bases and J dropped 1 base, with 17 bases sitting between them. CDR3 loop: CASANDGHWNTGELFF. The CDR3 coding sequence is TGTGCCAGCGCCAACGACGGACACTGGAACACCGGGGAGCTGTTTTTT.

The V gene is TRBV15, the J gene TRBJ2-5, with 13 bases that match TRBD2. The CDR3 length is 18 residues. Germline loops: CDR1 LNHNV, CDR2 YYDKDF (reference sequence). Trimming took 5 bases from V and 4 from J; bases not matched to a gene: 13. The CDR3 sequence is CATSGKSGTSGIGETQYF. As DNA, the CDR3 is TGTGCCACCAGCGGCAAATCCGGGACTAGCGGGATTGGAGAGACCCAGTACTTC. The variable domain in full, completed from reference TRBV15 and TRBJ2-5, reads DAMVIQNPRYQVTQFGKPVTLSCSQTLNHNVMYWYQQKSSQAPKLLFHYYDKDFNNEADTPDNFQSRRPNTSFCFLDIRSPGLGDTAMYLCATSGKSGTSGIGETQYFGPGTRLLVL.

The rearrangement links TRBV14 to TRBJ1-1; 8 positions agree with TRBD1. The germline V gene encodes CDR1 SGHDN and CDR2 FVKESK. The CDR3 totals 13 residues. V trimming: 1 base; J trimming: 11 bases; junction bases outside the gene matches: 6. The DNA of the CDR3 is TGTGCCAGCAGCCAAGCGACAGGGGATGCGGCTTTCTTT. As protein: CASSQATGDAAFF.

V is TRBV3-1 (or the pseudogene TRBV3-2) and J is TRBJ2-7, with D possibly TRBD1 on 6 matching bases. V lost 0 bases, J lost 1 base, and 13 bases lay in between. The germline V gene has CDR1 LGHDT and CDR2 YNNKEL (reference sequence). This CDR3 contains 16 residues. In DNA form, the CDR3 reads TGTGCCAGCAGCCAAGAGGAGAGGCAGGGGTCCTACGAGCAGTACTTC. As protein: CASSQEERQGSYEQYF.

The chain links TRBV10-1 to TRBJ2-3, with TRBD2 identical over 8 bases. The V gene end was trimmed by 2 bases and the J gene end by 2 bases; junction bases not matched to a gene: 6. Germline CDR1 reads WNHNN; CDR2 reads SYGVQD (reference sequence). This CDR3 spans 16 amino acids. The CDR3 nucleotides are TGCGCCAGCAGTGAGGTAGGACTAGCCGCCACAGATACGCAGTATTTT. Protein sequence: CASSEVGLAATDTQYF.

The rearrangement joins TRBV6-5 to TRBJ2-7, with 7 bases lining up with TRBD1. Germline V lookup: CDR1 MNHEY, CDR2 SVGAGI. The CDR3 loop spans 15 amino acids. The trim removed 6 bases at V and 4 bases at J, leaving 12 bases unmatched. CDR3 in amino acids: CASRYSGTAPYEQYF. Written as DNA, the CDR3 is TGTGCCAGCAGGTATTCCGGGACAGCACCTTACGAGCAGTACTTC.

V and J are TRBV6-5 and TRBJ1-2; D ambiguous. The V gene's germline CDR1 is MNHEY and CDR2 SVGAGI. The V gene lost 2 bases and the J gene lost 8 bases, with 15 bases spanning the gap. This CDR3 is built from 14 residues. The CDR3 region has the DNA TGTGCCAGCAGTTACCCCAGGCTGGGCATAGGCTACACCTTC. Translation: CASSYPRLGIGYTF.

The chain is built from TRBV6-5 and TRBJ2-1; 8 bases fit TRBD2. CDR3 length: 13 amino acids. V shed 5 bases, J shed 7 bases, and the junction held 4 bases outside the gene matches. The germline V gene has CDR1 MNHEY and CDR2 SVGAGI. In DNA form, the CDR3 reads TGTGCCAGCAGTCGGACTAGCCTGAATGAGCAGTTCTTC. It encodes CASSRTSLNEQFF.

The genes are TRBV10-3 and TRBJ1-1; TRBD1 agrees at 8 bases. The germline V gene encodes CDR1 ENHRY and CDR2 SYGVKD. J gave up 0 bases and V 11 bases, and 14 bases lay outside the gene matches. The CDR3 loop spans 16 amino acids. CDR3 in DNA: TGTGCCGCCGCCGGGACAGGCGGCCTTATGAACACTGAAGCTTTCTTT. It codes for CAAAGTGGLMNTEAFF.

Details on this clone: A junction end diverges from the germline sequence, so it may reflect a read error. This chain links TRBV11-2 with TRBJ2-1; D unclear. CDR3 size: 12 residues. The germline gives CDR1 SGHAT, CDR2 FQNNGV. CDR3 in amino acids: CASGFEANEQFF. In DNA form, the CDR3 reads TGTGCCAGCGGCTTTGAAGCCAATGAGCAGTTCTTC.

The J gene is TRBJ2-5, the V gene TRBV7-8; 7 bases map to TRBD1. The V segment lost 5 bases and the J segment 3 bases; nucleotides outside the gene matches: 3. CDR3 size: 13 residues. Germline loops: CDR1 SGHVS, CDR2 FQNEAQ. The CDR3 protein is CASSLDREETQYF. The DNA of the CDR3 is TGTGCCAGCAGCCTCGACAGGGAAGAGACCCAGTACTTC. Full variable domain (remainder filled in from reference TRBV7-8 and TRBJ2-5): GAGVSQSPRYKVAKRGQDVALRCDPISGHVSLFWYQQALGQGPEFLTYFQNEAQLDKSGLPSDRFFAERPEGSVSTLKIQRTQQEDSAVYLCASSLDREETQYFGPGTRLLVL.

The gene calls are TRBV28 and TRBJ2-7; D perhaps matches TRBD2 (5 bases). The CDR3 extends over 12 amino acids. Germline V gives CDR1 MDHEN, CDR2 SYDVKM. V lost 10 bases and J 4 bases, leaving 14 bases between the germline ends. DNA for the CDR3: TGTGCCATCCGGACTGCCCAGTACGAGCAGTACTTC. Amino acids: CAIRTAQYEQYF.